The rows below give T cell receptor beta chains drawn from one sample of a study of OX40 agonist ivuxolimab in advanced cancers. Some clones are missing from TCRdb's copy, which holds only in-frame ones; the method was immunoSEQ multiplex PCR. The sample lists tens of thousands of clones; roughly 90% were seen once. The sequencing used CD4+ or CD8+ T cells sorted from blood, collected in a trial of the OX40 agonist ivuxolimab. The receptors were gathered from an adult with an advanced solid tumor such as melanoma, head and neck, liver or kidney cancer. Both conserved end residues are part of each CDR3. A D gene is named only where the DNA matches it firmly. Some rows mark clone size as missing; the rest say once, few, many or name a class of expanded clone.

V gene	J gene	clone size	D gene	CDR3 DNA	CDR3 protein
TRBV28	TRBJ2-3	-	-	TGTGCCAGCAGTAAGTCCCTGCTAAAACCAGATACGCAGTATTTT	CASSKSLLKPDTQYF
TRBV11-1	TRBJ2-5	-	TRBD1	TGTGCCAGCAGCAAAAGGGACAGCCAAGAGACCCAGTACTTC	CASSKRDSQETQYF
TRBV6-5	TRBJ2-5	-	-	TGTGCCAGCAGTTCCCCTGGGGGGGCGGCTCAAGAGACCCAGTACTTC	CASSSPGGAAQETQYF
TRBV5-1	TRBJ2-5	-	-	TGCGCCAGCAGCTTCCCGGGGGCAGAGACCCAGTACTTC	CASSFPGAETQYF
TRBV29-1	TRBJ2-2	-	-	TGCAGCGTTGTCGTCGCGGTGGACACCGGGGAGCTGTTTTTT	CSVVVAVDTGELFF
TRBV7-9	TRBJ2-3	once	-	TGTGCCAGCAGCTTAGCGTTGTGGGAGTCAGATACGCAGTATTTT	CASSLALWESDTQYF
TRBV28	TRBJ2-1	-	TRBD1	TGTGCCAGCAGACCTAGTACCGGGACAGCCCACAATGAGCAGTTCTTC	CASRPSTGTAHNEQFF
TRBV6-5	TRBJ2-2	once	TRBD1	TGTGCCAGCAGGCGACAGGGCACCGGGGAGCTGTTTTTT	CASRRQGTGELFF
TRBV20-1	TRBJ1-2	-	-	TGCAGTGCTAGAGGGGGCTCTGGCTACACCTTC	CSARGGSGYTF
TRBV6-5	TRBJ2-7	-	TRBD1	TGTGCCAGCAGTCTTGACAGGGGGCGCCGGGAGCAGTACTTC	CASSLDRGRREQYF
TRBV9	TRBJ2-1	few	-	TGTGCCAGCAGCGTGAGAGGGGTTGATGAGCAGTTCTTC	CASSVRGVDEQFF
TRBV10-3	TRBJ2-7	few	TRBD1	TGTGCCATCAGACCTCGGACAGGGACCTCCTACGAGCAGTACTTC	CAIRPRTGTSYEQYF
TRBV5-3	TRBJ2-3	-	-	TGTGCCAGAAGCTTGCCAGTGGGCCCAGATACGCAGTATTTT	CARSLPVGPDTQYF
TRBV27	TRBJ2-7	-	-	TGTGCCAGCAGTCCCCTAGGGGGGAGCTCCTACGAGCAGTACTTC	CASSPLGGSSYEQYF
TRBV4-1	TRBJ1-2	-	TRBD1	TGCGCCAGCAGCACCCGGACAGGGGGTGCCTATGGCTACACCTTC	CASSTRTGGAYGYTF
TRBV7-2	TRBJ2-3	-	TRBD2	TGTGCCAGCAGCTGGAGACTAGCCGGGACAGATACGCAGTATTTT	CASSWRLAGTDTQYF
TRBV11-2	TRBJ2-5	-	TRBD1	TGTGCCAGCAGCCCGGGACAGGGGGACCGGGAGACCCAGTACTTC	CASSPGQGDRETQYF
TRBV28	TRBJ2-3	-	-	TGTGCCAGCAGCCCCTACGGGCGCTCTAGCACAGATACGCAGTATTTT	CASSPYGRSSTDTQYF
TRBV5-1	TRBJ2-3	-	-	TGCGCCAGCAGCTTGGAGAACACTGAGGATACGCAGTATTTT	CASSLENTEDTQYF
TRBV11-2	TRBJ2-7	-	-	TGTGCCAGCAGCCTGGCGAGCGGGTTTAATTCCTACGAGCAGTACTTC	CASSLASGFNSYEQYF
TRBV19	TRBJ1-3	-	-	TGTGCCAGTGGACCCTGGGGCACCTTCTCTGGAAACACCATATATTTT	CASGPWGTFSGNTIYF
TRBV28	TRBJ1-5	-	-	TGTGCCAGCAGTTTAGGCAGGGCTGGGCGTCAGCCCCAGCATTTT	CASSLGRAGRQPQHF
TRBV25-1	TRBJ2-5	-	TRBD2	TGTGCCAGCAGTGAATGGACTAGCGGGAGAGGGCAAGAGACCCAGTACTTC	CASSEWTSGRGQETQYF
TRBV19	TRBJ2-5	once	-	TGTGCCAGTAGTACCCAGGGGTCAGAGACCCAGTACTTC	CASSTQGSETQYF
TRBV19	TRBJ2-7	-	TRBD1	TGTGCCAGTAGTAAAGACAGGGCGCACCACGAGCAGTACTTC	CASSKDRAHHEQYF
TRBV14	TRBJ2-6	-	-	TGTGCCAGCAGCCAAGGGGCCTCCTCTGGGGCCAACGTCCTGACTTTC	CASSQGASSGANVLTF
TRBV5-4	TRBJ2-1	-	TRBD2	TGTGCCAGCAGCTTGGCCTCTCGAGCGGGAGGTTACAATGAGCAGTTCTTC	CASSLASRAGGYNEQFF
TRBV28	TRBJ2-3	-	TRBD2	TGTGCCAGCACCCCCTCCGGGACTAGCGGGAGTACAGATACGCAGTATTTT	CASTPSGTSGSTDTQYF
TRBV28	TRBJ1-1	-	-	TGTGCCAGCAGATCCACCAGGAGTCCCATGAACACTGAAGCTTTCTTT	CASRSTRSPMNTEAFF
TRBV19	TRBJ1-4	-	-	TGTGCCAGTAGTAGATCCGGTCTTGTTGAAAAACTGTTTTTT	CASSRSGLVEKLFF